This T cell receptor beta chain was found in a study of graft-versus-host responses after intestinal transplantation. Study context: Transplant recipients had multivisceral, liver-intestinal, or isolated intestinal grafts. Tacrolimus plus steroids were given to all recipients for about 3 years, preceded by anti-thymocyte globulin induction. Overall study results and limits: Early post-transplant HvG declines showed an association with peak circulating GvH clone levels. GvH clones surfaced in recipient marrow, some emerging earlier in ileum or blood.

Germline trimming cut 2 bases from V and 4 bases from J; bases unmatched to any gene: 4. The germline V gene encodes CDR1 LGHNA and CDR2 YSLEER. This CDR3 spans 15 amino acids. On this clone: Its specificity is unknown.

Generated by immunoSEQ multiplex PCR, the TCRdb table keeps only in-frame clones and is missing some. The repertoire holds some 10,000 clones, nearly 95% seen once, with around 16% in the top ten. The chain links TRBV4-3 to TRBJ2-5, with 10 positions matching TRBD2. Sequences were derived from bone marrow, sampled roughly 500 days after intestinal transplantation. This receptor was identified in a human patient who received an intestinal transplant, so some T cells may come from the graft donor. CDR3 sequence (DNA): TGCGCCAGCAGCCAATCGGGACTAGCGAGAGAGACCCAGTACTTC. Protein product: CASSQSGLARETQYF.